This T cell receptor (beta chain) was retrieved from a study of T cell responses to AZD1222 COVID-19 vaccine. Study-wide findings and caveats: Just 5 to 7 people given AZD1222 tested seropositive at baseline. Clonal diversity was possibly underestimated; the donors were predominantly white British and more often female. Within unmutated variant regions lay the reported targets of nearly half of spike-specific TCRs.

Germline CDR1 is SGHTA and CDR2 is FQGNSA. Trimming took 5 bases from V and 1 from J, leaving 14 bases between them. The CDR3 sequence is 15 residues long. This clone was seen a few times. Its antigen is still unknown. Sequencing used immunoSEQ multiplex PCR; TCRdb keeps in-frame clones, though not all of them. The repertoire holds over 100,000 clones, with around 90% as singletons. This TCR derives from an adult in good health. The chain joins TRBV7-2 to TRBJ1-2; TRBD1 is a possible D gene (6 bases). Sequenced here: peripheral blood, sampled on day 0 of MenACWY control vaccination. CDR3 nucleotides: TGTGCCAGCAGCCCCCGACAGGCGTTTAACTATGGCTACACCTTC. Its protein is CASSPRQAFNYGYTF.